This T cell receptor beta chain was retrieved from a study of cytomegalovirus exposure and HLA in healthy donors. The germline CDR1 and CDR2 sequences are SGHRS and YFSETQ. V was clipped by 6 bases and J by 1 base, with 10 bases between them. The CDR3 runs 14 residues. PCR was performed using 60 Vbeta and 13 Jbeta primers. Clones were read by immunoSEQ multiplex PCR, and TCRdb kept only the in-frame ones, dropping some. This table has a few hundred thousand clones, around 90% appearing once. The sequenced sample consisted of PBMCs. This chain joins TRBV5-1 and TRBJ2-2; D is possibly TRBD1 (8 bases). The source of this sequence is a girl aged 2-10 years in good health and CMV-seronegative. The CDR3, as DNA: TGCGCCAGCAACAGGGGGGGGAACACCGGGGAGCTGTTTTTT. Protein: CASNRGGNTGELFF.